A single sample gave rise to the 21 T cell receptor beta chains below, sequenced in a study of metastatic and nonmetastatic thyroid tumors. TCRdb re-called clones via MiXCR from the PCR reads. The top ten clones hold nearly 10% of a sample with about 41,000 clones, over 25% of them seen once. No patient had received any treatment before thyroid surgery. The material sequenced was blood. These receptors all come from a male donor with papillary thyroid cancer or a benign thyroid nodule (not recorded which). Some clones in this sample may be carry-over from other donors' samples.

Ten or more counts support this clone. The chain has TRBV20-1 and TRBJ2-1, with unresolved D. CDR3 length: 11 residues. V dropped 4 bases and J dropped 5 bases, with 6 bases sitting between them. Per the germline V gene, CDR1 is DFQATT and CDR2 is SNEGSKA (reference sequence). This chain's CDR3 is CSATPHNEQFF. CDR3 nucleotide sequence: TGCAGTGCTACGCCCCACAATGAGCAGTTCTTC.

The V and J genes are TRBV7-8 and TRBJ1-1, with D perhaps matching TRBD1 (6 bases). The CDR3 runs to 15 residues. The V gene lost 6 bases and the J gene lost 1 base, with 15 bases spanning the gap. From germline, CDR1 is SGHVS and CDR2 FQNEAQ. The CDR3 DNA follows: TGTGCCAGCAGACAAGGGGGAGGACCGAACACTGAAGCTTTCTTT. It encodes CASRQGGGPNTEAFF.

This clone occurred once. A much larger clone lies one base from this, so it may be a read error. V and J are TRBV20-1 and TRBJ2-3; 10 bases agree with TRBD1. Germline V gene sequence: CDR1 DFQATT, CDR2 SNEGSKA (reference sequence). This CDR3 spans 15 amino acids. CDR3 in DNA: TGCAGTGCTGGGGAGGGGACAGGGGTGACAGATGCGCAGTATTTT. Its translation is CSAGEGTGVTDAQYF.

By proportion, this clone is medium-sized. CDR3 in DNA: TGTGCCAGCAGCTTAGACCACGAAAACTCCTACGAGCAGTACTTC. This translates into CASSLDHENSYEQYF. V usage is TRBV11-3 and J usage is TRBJ2-7, with no clear D. This CDR3 has 15 residues. With 0 bases removed from V and 0 bases from J, the gap between germline ends came to 9 bases. CDR1 and CDR2 (germline): SGHNT, YENEEA.

At least ten counts were recorded for this clone. The V and J genes are TRBV29-1 and TRBJ2-7; D might be TRBD1 (5 bases). Germline V gene sequence: CDR1 SQVTM, CDR2 ANQGSEA. This CDR3 is built from 12 residues. Trimming shortened V by 6 bases and J by 5 bases, and 14 bases separated the two germline ends. The CDR3 sequence: CSVTDSHDEQYF. The CDR3 DNA follows: TGCAGCGTGACCGACAGCCACGACGAGCAGTACTTC.

This clone was seen many times. V is TRBV18 and J is TRBJ2-3; 10 nucleotides align to TRBD2. V trimming: 2 bases; J trimming: 6 bases; junction bases outside the gene matches: 8. CDR3 length equals 16 residues. Germline V gene data show CDR1 as KGHSH and CDR2 as LQKENI. As DNA, the CDR3 is TGTGCCAGCTCACCAATCTATCTAGCGGGAGCTGATACGCAGTATTTT. Amino acids: CASSPIYLAGADTQYF.

This clone has at least ten counts. This chain links TRBV28 with TRBJ2-1; 8 bases map to TRBD1. The V segment lost 6 bases and the J segment 5 bases; nucleotides outside the gene matches: 6. The CDR3 has 14 amino acids. Germline V lookup: CDR1 MDHEN, CDR2 SYDVKM. The CDR3 sequence is CASSPGGANNEQFF. The CDR3 nucleotides are TGTGCCAGCAGCCCAGGGGGCGCAAACAATGAGCAGTTCTTC.

In its sample, this clone was seen a few times. This specimen includes other DNA sequences encoding the same CDR3. The chain employs TRBV12-3 or TRBV12-4 and TRBJ2-3; possibly TRBD1 for D (6 bases). The CDR3 is made up of 16 amino acids. V lost 6 bases to trimming and J lost 3 bases, with 19 bases between them. In DNA, the CDR3 is TGTGCCAGCAGCGCCCCCACAGGGACCGCTACAGATACGCAGTATTTT. It codes for CASSAPTGTATDTQYF.

In this sample, this clone turned up once. Relative to the germline gene, one junction end is altered; a read error may explain this. The chain carries TRBV20-1 and TRBJ2-7, with unresolved D. Germline V gives CDR1 DFQATT, CDR2 SNEGSKA (reference sequence). CDR3 length: 14 residues. DNA for the CDR3: TGCAGTGCTAGAGAAGGTTACGGTACCTACGATCAGTACTTC. Its translation is CSAREGYGTYDQYF.

This clone was detected only a few times. This rearrangement joins TRBV11-2 to TRBJ2-3; 16 nucleotides agree with TRBD2. This CDR3 has 17 amino acids. V lost 10 bases and J lost 4; bases outside the gene matches: 11. The germline V gene has CDR1 SGHAT and CDR2 FQNNGV. DNA for the CDR3: TGTGCCACCTCCGGGACTAGCGGGAGGGCGTGGGCAGATACGCAGTATTTT. It encodes CATSGTSGRAWADTQYF.

The gene calls are TRBV6-2 or TRBV6-3 and TRBJ2-7; 9 nucleotides align to TRBD2. CDR3 length: 15 amino acids. Germline values: CDR1 MNHEY, CDR2 SVGEGT. V gave up 5 bases and J gave up 0 bases; unmatched junction bases: 5. CDR3 protein: CASSRSGSRSYEQYF. In DNA form, the CDR3 reads TGTGCCAGCAGTCGTAGCGGGAGCCGCTCCTACGAGCAGTACTTC.

J is TRBJ2-3 and V is TRBV20-1, with D perhaps matching TRBD1 or TRBD2 (7 bases each). Trimming took off 6 bases at V and 2 bases at J, with 15 bases between the two ends. Germline values: CDR1 DFQATT, CDR2 SNEGSKA (reference sequence). This CDR3 contains 14 residues. This chain's CDR3 is CSAPTGTITDTQYF. The CDR3 nucleotides are TGCAGTGCGCCGACAGGGACTATCACAGATACGCAGTATTTT.

This clone was observed many times. J is TRBJ2-4 and V is TRBV3-1; D may correspond to TRBD1 or TRBD2 (6 bases each). Trimming shortened V by 1 base and J by 0 bases, and 16 bases separated the two germline ends. This CDR3 has 18 amino acids. The germline V gene has CDR1 LGHDT and CDR2 YNNKEL (reference sequence). CDR3 loop: CASSQVGGGRGAKNIQYF. CDR3 bases: TGTGCCAGCAGCCAAGTCGGAGGGGGAAGGGGAGCCAAAAACATTCAGTACTTC.

This clone was detected a few times. This chain connects TRBV6-2 or TRBV6-3 to TRBJ2-3; tentatively, D is TRBD2 (6 bases). V was trimmed by 7 bases and J by 0 bases, leaving 11 bases between them. The germline gives CDR1 MNHEY, CDR2 SVGEGT. This CDR3 contains 14 residues. CDR3 loop: CASKTGASTDTQYF. Here the CDR3 DNA reads TGTGCCAGCAAAACGGGAGCCAGCACAGATACGCAGTATTTT.

This chain joins TRBV10-1 and TRBJ2-1, with unresolved D. V was pared by 4 bases and J by 8 bases, with 12 bases between. Germline CDR1 is WNHNN and CDR2 is SYGVQD (reference sequence). This CDR3 contains 13 residues. CDR3 loop: CASSGTRYDEQFF. The CDR3 nucleotides read TGCGCCAGCAGTGGGACCCGTTACGATGAGCAGTTCTTC.

Comment on this clone: A read error may account for a junction end that differs from germline. This sequence joins TRBV20-1 and TRBJ2-5; the match to TRBD2 covers 7 bases. The CDR3 covers 17 residues. CDR1 and CDR2 (germline): DFQATT, SNEGSKA (reference sequence). The CDR3 sequence is CIATSPILAVGRETQYF. The CDR3, as DNA: TGCATTGCTACAAGCCCGATTCTAGCGGTGGGGCGGGAGACCCAGTACTTC.

At least ten counts were recorded for this clone. The sample contains more than one DNA sequence encoding this CDR3. The chain uses TRBV24-1 and TRBJ2-2, with TRBD1 matching 9 bases. Trimming took 7 bases from V and 5 from J; bases not matched to a gene: 4. The CDR3 extends over 14 amino acids. The germline CDR1 and CDR2 sequences are KGHDR and SFDVKD. The CDR3 here is CATRGTGTTGELFF. Written as DNA, the CDR3 is TGTGCCACCAGGGGGACAGGGACGACCGGGGAGCTGTTTTTT.

The rearrangement joins TRBV19 to TRBJ2-3, with TRBD2 as a possible D gene (5 bases). This CDR3 spans 14 amino acids. Germline-derived CDR1 and CDR2 are LNHDA and SQIVND (reference sequence). V was trimmed by 5 bases and J by 0 bases, leaving 9 bases between them. The CDR3 here is CASSRRVSTDTQYF. Here the CDR3 DNA reads TGTGCCAGTAGTCGGCGGGTCAGCACAGATACGCAGTATTTT.

The V and J genes are TRBV7-9 and TRBJ1-3; D gene unclear. Germline values: CDR1 SEHNR, CDR2 FQNEAQ (reference sequence). This CDR3 region has 15 residues. Trimming removed 5 bases from V and 0 bases from J, with 11 bases in between. CDR3 sequence reads: CASSPEESSGNTIYF. The CDR3 DNA reads as TGTGCCAGCAGCCCGGAGGAAAGCTCTGGAAACACCATATATTTT.

V gene TRBV27 combines with J gene TRBJ1-2; D not certain. Germline CDR1 and CDR2: MNHEY and SMNVEV (reference sequence). The V gene lost 2 bases and the J gene lost 5 bases, with 9 bases spanning the gap. The CDR3 has 13 amino acids. The CDR3 is CASSLDLRYGYTF. As DNA, the CDR3 is TGTGCCAGCAGTTTAGATTTAAGATATGGCTACACCTTC.

This clone was seen repeatedly, ten times or more. The rearrangement uses TRBV7-6 and TRBJ2-5, with D perhaps matching TRBD1 (5 bases). CDR3 length equals 14 residues. Trimming removed 4 bases at V and 0 bases at J, with 9 bases between. Germline values: CDR1 SGHVS, CDR2 FNYEAQ. The CDR3 region is CASSSQGNQETQYF. DNA for the CDR3: TGTGCCAGCAGCTCCCAGGGTAACCAAGAGACCCAGTACTTC.